The rows below give T cell receptor beta chains drawn from one sample of a study of cytomegalovirus exposure and HLA in healthy donors. Sequencing used immunoSEQ multiplex PCR; TCRdb keeps in-frame clones, though not all of them. The sample consists of about 180,000 clones, approximately 80% of them appearing once. The sequencing sample was made of PBMCs. Receptors were obtained from a girl aged 10 to 17 in good health and CMV-seropositive. Both conserved end residues are part of each CDR3. A D gene is named only where the DNA matches it firmly. Where a row states a size, it is once, few, many or the class of an expanded clone; other rows omit it.

TRBJ2-2 | TRBV5-6 | few | TRBD2 | 16 | TGTGCCAGCAGCTGGGGGACTAGCGGGAGTACCGGGGAGCTGTTTTTT | CASSWGTSGSTGELFF
TRBJ1-1 | TRBV10-3 | NA | TRBD1 | 13 | TGTGCCATCAGCGGACAGGGGGGGACTGAAGCTTTCTTT | CAISGQGGTEAFF
TRBJ2-7 | TRBV5-1 | once | TRBD2 | 15 | TGCGCCAGCAGCTTGGATACGGGAGGACCCTACGAGCAGTACTTC | CASSLDTGGPYEQYF
TRBJ1-2 | TRBV7-9 | NA | NA | 14 | TGTGCCAGCAGCTTAGCTGCAGGGAGGATTGGCTACACCTTC | CASSLAAGRIGYTF
TRBJ2-5 | TRBV5-4 | NA | TRBD2 | 17 | TGTGCCAGCAGCTTAGCTATCGGACTAGCGGGAGTCGAGACCCAGTACTTC | CASSLAIGLAGVETQYF
TRBJ2-7 | TRBV5-1 | NA | NA | 12 | TGCGCCAGCAGCTTGGTGTCCAACGAGCAGTACTTC | CASSLVSNEQYF
TRBJ1-2 | TRBV6-5 | NA | TRBD1 | 15 | TGTGCCAGCAGTTACGCTCTTGGGACAGGGGATGGCTACACCTTC | CASSYALGTGDGYTF
TRBJ2-7 | TRBV5-4 | few | NA | 14 | TGTGCCAGCAGCTTGGCCGAAGGGGCGTACGAGCAGTACTTC | CASSLAEGAYEQYF
TRBJ2-1 | TRBV6-1 | NA | TRBD2 | 13 | TGTGCCGGACAAGCGGGAGAGGGCAATGAGCAGTTCTTC | CAGQAGEGNEQFF
TRBJ2-1 | TRBV6-1 | once | TRBD1 | 14 | TGTGCCAGCAGCTACAGGGGGCTCTACAATGAGCAGTTCTTC | CASSYRGLYNEQFF
TRBJ1-3 | TRBV9 | NA | NA | 14 | TGTGCCAGCAGCGTAGAGGGGACTGGAAACACCATATATTTT | CASSVEGTGNTIYF
TRBJ2-5 | TRBV30 | NA | NA | 12 | TGTGCCTGGAGTCCGCAGGGTGAGACCCAGTACTTC | CAWSPQGETQYF
TRBJ2-7 | TRBV7-9 | NA | TRBD2 | 16 | TGTGCCAGCAGCTTAGTTCTAGCGGGCGTCTCCTACGAGCAGTACTTC | CASSLVLAGVSYEQYF
TRBJ1-2 | TRBV6-5 | NA | TRBD1 | 14 | TGTGCCAGCAGTCCGATGGACAGGGGGTATGGCTACACCTTC | CASSPMDRGYGYTF
TRBJ2-7 | TRBV5-1 | NA | TRBD2 | 16 | TGCGCCAGCAGCTTGGTGCTAGCGGGAAGCTCCTACGAGCAGTACTTC | CASSLVLAGSSYEQYF
TRBJ2-7 | TRBV6-1 | NA | NA | 14 | TGTGCCAGCAGTGCTCAGCGATGGTCCTACGAGCAGTACTTC | CASSAQRWSYEQYF
TRBJ2-3 | TRBV29-1 | NA | NA | 13 | TGCAGCGTTGAAACAGCGGAGACAGATACGCAGTATTTT | CSVETAETDTQYF
TRBJ1-6 | TRBV6-6 | NA | NA | 14 | TGTGCCAGCAGTTACCCGAGTTATAATTCACCCCTCCACTTT | CASSYPSYNSPLHF
TRBJ1-5 | TRBV19 | NA | NA | 15 | TGTGCCAGTAGTACTTTCCGGGTTCCCAATCAGCCCCAGCATTTT | CASSTFRVPNQPQHF
TRBJ1-1 | TRBV2 | NA | TRBD1 | 17 | TGTGCCAGCAGTTCGTCTCGGGACAGGGTCGTGAACACTGAAGCTTTCTTT | CASSSSRDRVVNTEAFF
TRBJ2-1 | TRBV5-1 | NA | NA | 12 | TGCGCCAGCTCCTCCTATAGAAATGAGCAGTTCTTC | CASSSYRNEQFF
TRBJ1-5 | TRBV4-2 | once | NA | 16 | TGTGCCAGCAGCCAAGTGGTGGGCGCGAGCAATCAGCCCCAGCATTTT | CASSQVVGASNQPQHF
TRBJ2-2 | TRBV19 | NA | NA | 14 | TGTGCCAGTAATCCGGGAGTGGGGACCGGGGAGCTGTTTTTT | CASNPGVGTGELFF
TRBJ2-7 | TRBV15 | NA | NA | 13 | TGTGCCACCAGCACAAAACACAGGGACCGGCAGTACTTC | CATSTKHRDRQYF
TRBJ2-3 | TRBV4-2 | NA | NA | 12 | TGTGCCAGCAGTTCTGCGACAGATACGCAGTATTTT | CASSSATDTQYF
TRBJ1-2 | TRBV30 | NA | NA | 14 | TGTGCCTGGAGTAAGACACATGTGAACTATGGCTACACCTTC | CAWSKTHVNYGYTF
TRBJ1-5 | TRBV5-6 | NA | NA | 17 | TGTGCCAGCAGCTTGTTTCTCAGGGGAGAGAGCAATCAGCCCCAGCATTTT | CASSLFLRGESNQPQHF
TRBJ2-3 | TRBV5-1 | NA | NA | 12 | TGCGCCAGCTCGGGGGGCACAGATACGCAGTATTTT | CASSGGTDTQYF
TRBJ2-6 | TRBV30 | NA | NA | 15 | TGTGCCTGGAGTGTCCCCGAGGGTGGGGCCAACGTCCTGACTTTC | CAWSVPEGGANVLTF
TRBJ1-6 | TRBV25-1 | NA | TRBD1 | 14 | TGTGCCAGCACCGACAGGGGCTATAATTCACCCCTCCACTTT | CASTDRGYNSPLHF